This T cell receptor (beta chain) stems from a study of blood T cell repertoires in COVID-19 (TCRdb year 2020). Regarding the study in general: Samples from collaborators originated in the United States, Italy and Spain and spanned both the acute and convalescent phases of COVID-19. The dataset comprised deeply sampled blood TCRbeta repertoires from subjects exposed to, actively infected with, or recovered from COVID-19. Nearly every sample came with metadata listing a de-identified subject ID, COVID-19 status, age in years and sex. Where HLA class I and class II types were available, the types were taken from metadata supplied by the sample provider, not from assay-based typing. The repertoires were released in a freely available public database intended as a resource for research on the immune response to SARS-CoV-2. The samples were drawn from the first 160 participants of the ongoing ImmuneRACE study and from 950 to 1,500 subjects provided by 6 global collaborators. The prospective study material was composed of cDNA or gDNA derived from T cells, B-cell-depleted T cells, or PBMCs. What the study reported, not specific to this receptor: How much clinical and demographic metadata was included differed by source and by participant, and the metadata was provided uncurated.

This clone was detected only once. Which antigen it targets is not known. No base quality values were provided; no much bigger clone lies one nucleotide off. The collaborating institutions used their own protocols to collect whole blood in K2EDTA tubes. Collaborator samples were shipped for TCRbeta analysis as frozen whole blood, isolated PBMCs, or DNA extracted from either sample type. Trimmed from V: 7 bases; trimmed from J: 4 bases; junction bases lacking a gene match: 6. The CDR3 contains 13 residues, cysteine and phenylalanine counted. CDR3 DNA only is kept here, 39 bases in frame from base 1. The germline V gene encodes CDR1 SNHLY and CDR2 FYNNEI. TCRbeta CDR3 regions were amplified from genomic DNA by means of the immunoSEQ Assay, a bias-controlled multiplex PCR. As for the original processing: The number of nucleated cells in each sample was estimated from the amplification of reference gene primers within the assay. To quantify the absolute abundance of each unique TCRbeta CDR3 rearrangement, sequence reads were collapsed and filtered. For each sample, productive Simpson clonality was calculated as the square root of Simpson's diversity index over productive rearrangements. TCRdb carries this immuneACCESS record with in-frame sequences only. Its versions omit some clonotypes, under half of them owing to an unresolved V gene in the studies checked, with the rest unexplained. The V and J calls and clone size were taken over from that table, and D and trimming were inferred from the DNA. For this sample there are about 89,000 clones; about 91% appear just once. About 2.5% of the sample rests with the top ten.

The clonotype comes from a human donor with active COVID-19. The donor label of this sample is uncertain. Sample: peripheral blood. The rearrangement combines TRBV2 with TRBJ1-2, with TRBD1 identical over 7 junction bases. The nucleotide sequence is given as TGTGCCAGCACCGGGGACAGCCCCTATGGCTACACCTTC. The encoded protein is CASTGDSPYGYTF.